Below are 26 T cell receptor beta chains sequenced from a single sample in a study of technical replicates of blood from a few donors. Assay: immunoSEQ multiplex PCR; the TCRdb copy retains only in-frame clones and omits some. This table holds 80,000 or so clones, less than 99% found once. Specimen: T cells isolated from PBMCs. The receptors were sampled from a human donor in good health.

V is TRBV19 and J is TRBJ2-3; tentative D call: TRBD1 (6 bases). Germline V gene lookup returns CDR1 LNHDA and CDR2 SQIVND (reference sequence). The CDR3 contains 14 residues. V was trimmed by 7 bases and J by 1 base, leaving 12 bases between them. The CDR3 here is CASNVQGGTDTQYF. CDR3 bases: TGTGCCAGTAATGTACAGGGTGGCACAGATACGCAGTATTTT. The full variable domain, with the rest looked up from reference TRBV19 and TRBJ2-3, is DGGITQSPKYLFRKEGQNVTLSCEQNLNHDAMYWYRQDPGQGLRLIYYSQIVNDFQKGDIAEGYSVSREKKESFPLTVTSAQKNPTAFYLCASNVQGGTDTQYFGPGTRLTVL.

The V call is TRBV27, the J call TRBJ2-1, with 8 bases that match TRBD2. The CDR3 runs 15 residues. Germline V gives CDR1 MNHEY, CDR2 SMNVEV (reference sequence). V shed 3 bases, J shed 8 bases, and the junction held 9 bases outside the gene matches. The CDR3 DNA reads TGTGCCAGCAGTTTGATAGCGGGACTTGACGATGAGCAGTTCTTC. Amino acids: CASSLIAGLDDEQFF.

The rearrangement joins TRBV19 to TRBJ2-7; 8 bases map to TRBD2. V lost 4 bases and J lost 2; bases outside the gene matches: 7. Germline lookup yields CDR1 LNHDA and CDR2 SQIVND (reference sequence). The CDR3 has 15 residues. The CDR3 spells CASSNPGGVAYEQYF. CDR3 bases: TGTGCCAGTAGTAACCCGGGAGGGGTGGCCTACGAGCAGTACTTC.

The chain couples TRBV7-2 to TRBJ1-2; D is possibly TRBD1 (5 bases). Germline CDR1 reads SGHTA; CDR2 reads FQGNSA. The length of the CDR3 is 14 residues. V dropped 5 bases and J dropped 8 bases, with 18 bases sitting between them. Here the CDR3 DNA reads TGTGCCAGCAGCGTTGCGGGACGGGGCCTAGGCTACACCTTC. This gives the protein CASSVAGRGLGYTF.

This clone was found once. The chain links TRBV28 to TRBJ1-1; TRBD1 is a possible D gene (5 bases). This CDR3 has 14 amino acids. V was shortened by 1 base and J by 4 bases, with 10 bases between the two germline ends. Germline CDR1 reads MDHEN; CDR2 reads SYDVKM. Here the CDR3 DNA reads TGTGCCAGCAGTTTATTAACAGGCTCCACTGAAGCTTTCTTT. Its translation is CASSLLTGSTEAFF. The full variable domain, its missing parts supplied by reference TRBV28 and TRBJ1-1, is DVKVTQSSRYLVKRTGEKVFLECVQDMDHENMFWYRQDPGLGLRLIYFSYDVKMKEKGDIPEGYSVSREKKERFSLILESASTNQTSMYLCASSLLTGSTEAFFGQGTRLTVV.

The gene calls are TRBV7-2 and TRBJ2-7; TRBD2 aligns across 7 bases. V dropped 3 bases and J dropped 4; count of bases not matched to a gene: 3. Germline assignment: CDR1 SGHTA and CDR2 FQGNSA. The CDR3 has 13 amino acids. The CDR3 nucleotides read TGTGCCAGCAGCTTGCGGACTAGTTACGAGCAGTACTTC. It codes for CASSLRTSYEQYF.

Written as DNA, the CDR3 is TGTGCCAGCAGCGGGACAGGACGTAACTATGGCTACACCTTC. Amino acid sequence: CASSGTGRNYGYTF. V is TRBV27 and J is TRBJ1-2; 8 positions agree with TRBD1. CDR1 is MNHEY, CDR2 SMNVEV, per germline (reference sequence). CDR3 length: 14 amino acids. After removal of 6 bases from V and 1 base from J, the junction contained 4 bases not matched to a gene.

The chain carries TRBV28 and TRBJ2-1, with D tentatively TRBD2 (5 bases). The CDR3 runs 14 residues. Germline V gene lookup returns CDR1 MDHEN and CDR2 SYDVKM. V lost 6 bases to trimming and J lost 4 bases, with 13 bases between them. DNA of the CDR3: TGTGCCAGCAGCCAAAACCGGGAATACAATGAGCAGTTCTTC. Protein product: CASSQNREYNEQFF.

The chain employs TRBV27 and TRBJ1-4, with D tentatively TRBD1 (5 bases). The V gene lost 4 bases and the J gene lost 0 bases, with 9 bases spanning the gap. Germline CDR1 is MNHEY and CDR2 is SMNVEV (reference sequence). This CDR3 region has 15 residues. CDR3 sequence reads: CASSSQGATNEKLFF. CDR3 sequence (DNA): TGTGCCAGCAGTTCCCAGGGTGCAACTAATGAAAAACTGTTTTTT.

The chain joins TRBV30 to TRBJ1-1; TRBD1 matches 12 bases. The CDR3 totals 15 residues. The germline V gene has CDR1 GTSNPN and CDR2 SVGIG (reference sequence). V dropped 4 bases and J dropped 10; count of bases not matched to a gene: 13. The DNA of the CDR3 is TGTGCCTGGATAGACCGGGACAGGGGGCGAAGGGTAGCTTTCTTT. Translated, it gives CAWIDRDRGRRVAFF.

This chain uses TRBV28 with TRBJ1-4, with D perhaps matching TRBD1 (6 bases). The CDR3 loop spans 16 amino acids. The V end lost 3 bases, the J end lost 6 bases, and 17 bases lay between the germline ends. Germline CDR1 MDHEN, CDR2 SYDVKM. In DNA form, the CDR3 reads TGTGCCAGCAGTTTTCAAAGTGGACAGAGCTATGAAAAACTGTTTTTT. This codes for CASSFQSGQSYEKLFF.

The chain couples TRBV5-1 to TRBJ2-7; the match to TRBD1 covers 7 bases. There are 16 residues in the CDR3. V shed 2 bases and J 3 bases; nucleotides not matched to a gene: 11. Germline assignment: CDR1 SGHRS and CDR2 YFSETQ. The CDR3 loop reads CASSFQPGQSIYEQYF. Written as DNA, the CDR3 is TGCGCCAGCAGCTTTCAGCCGGGACAGAGTATCTACGAGCAGTACTTC. The full variable domain, its missing parts supplied by reference TRBV5-1 and TRBJ2-7, is KAGVTQTPRYLIKTRGQQVTLSCSPISGHRSVSWYQQTPGQGLQFLFEYFSETQRNKGNFPGRFSGRQFSNSRSEMNVSTLELGDSALYLCASSFQPGQSIYEQYFGPGTRLTVT.

This chain uses TRBV30 with TRBJ2-7; D is undetermined. The germline CDR1 and CDR2 sequences are GTSNPN and SVGIG (reference sequence). The CDR3 sequence is 12 residues long. Trimming took 0 bases from V and 10 from J, leaving 13 bases between them. CDR3 amino acids: CAWSVSSEIQYF. The CDR3 DNA reads TGTGCCTGGAGTGTAAGTTCGGAGATTCAGTACTTC.

The rearrangement links TRBV4-1 to TRBJ1-2; TRBD1 agrees at 9 bases. The J segment lost 8 bases and the V segment lost 1 base, leaving 5 bases of the junction unmatched. The CDR3 consists of 14 residues. Germline CDR1 reads MGHRA; CDR2 reads YSYEKL. As DNA, the CDR3 is TGCGCCAGCAGCCAAGGAAACAGGGGGCACGGCTACACCTTC. Translating gives CASSQGNRGHGYTF.

V usage is TRBV25-1 and J usage is TRBJ2-3, with D perhaps TRBD2 (6 bases). The V gene lost 8 bases and the J gene lost 7 bases, with 10 bases spanning the gap. From germline, CDR1 is MGHDK and CDR2 SYGVNS. CDR3 length: 11 residues. The CDR3 bases are TGTGCCAGCGGGACTTCGTATACGCAGTATTTT. Translating gives CASGTSYTQYF.

The chain employs TRBV6-6 and TRBJ2-1; 8 positions agree with TRBD2. The CDR3 is made up of 16 amino acids. V trimming: 7 bases; J trimming: 10 bases; junction bases outside the gene matches: 18. The germline CDR1 and CDR2 sequences are MNHNY and SVGAGI (reference sequence). The CDR3 DNA reads TGTGCCAGCATCCCAACCGGGACTAGGTACAAAATAGAGCAGTTCTTC. Its translation: CASIPTGTRYKIEQFF.

The gene calls are TRBV28 and TRBJ2-3, with unresolved D. This CDR3 has 13 amino acids. Germline V gene sequence: CDR1 MDHEN, CDR2 SYDVKM. V was cut by 5 bases and J by 0 bases, with 6 bases left in between. CDR3 region: CASSVPSTDTQYF. The CDR3 DNA is TGTGCCAGCAGTGTCCCTAGCACAGATACGCAGTATTTT. Using reference TRBV28 and TRBJ2-3 for the parts outside the CDR3, the full variable domain is DVKVTQSSRYLVKRTGEKVFLECVQDMDHENMFWYRQDPGLGLRLIYFSYDVKMKEKGDIPEGYSVSREKKERFSLILESASTNQTSMYLCASSVPSTDTQYFGPGTRLTVL.

The chain uses TRBV5-1 and TRBJ1-2, with unresolved D. The CDR3 spans 12 residues. With 2 bases removed from V and 3 bases from J, the gap between germline ends came to 5 bases. Germline CDR1 reads SGHRS; CDR2 reads YFSETQ. CDR3 sequence: CASSLTDYGYTF. The CDR3 DNA reads as TGCGCCAGCAGCTTAACGGACTATGGCTACACCTTC.

The chain carries TRBV9 and TRBJ1-2; D gene unclear. CDR3 length: 13 amino acids. From germline, CDR1 is SGDLS and CDR2 YYNGEE. V was trimmed by 2 bases and J by 3 bases, leaving 8 bases between them. CDR3 region: CASSVEDYYGYTF. The CDR3 DNA is TGTGCCAGCAGCGTTGAGGATTACTATGGCTACACCTTC.

The CDR3 region is CASSSSTGGGQPQHF. The CDR3 region has the DNA TGTGCCAGCAGCTCCTCAACAGGGGGCGGTCAGCCCCAGCATTTT. The chain has TRBV7-2 and TRBJ1-5; 9 positions match TRBD1. Losses at the gene ends were 4 bases for V and 6 bases for J; bases not matched to a gene: 7. The CDR3 extends over 15 amino acids. Per germline, CDR1 SGHTA and CDR2 FQGNSA.

Remarks on this clone: At one boundary the junction diverges from the germline segment, which might be a read error. This chain uses TRBV15 with TRBJ1-1, with 8 bases matching TRBD1. Germline V lookup: CDR1 LNHNV, CDR2 YYDKDF (reference sequence). The CDR3 totals 11 residues. The CDR3 bases are TGTGCCACCAGCACTACAGGGACAGGTCTCTTT. It yields the protein CATSTTGTGLF.

This CDR3 reads CASSQGRDEQYF. The CDR3 DNA is TGCGCCAGCAGCCAAGGTCGGGACGAGCAGTACTTC. The V call is TRBV4-1, the J call TRBJ2-7; no clear D. Germline V gene data show CDR1 as MGHRA and CDR2 as YSYEKL. This CDR3 comprises 12 residues. Trimming removed 1 base at V and 5 bases at J, with 6 bases between.

This chain connects TRBV19 to TRBJ2-7, with a possible D match to TRBD1 (6 bases). CDR1 and CDR2 (germline): LNHDA, SQIVND (reference sequence). The CDR3 is 14 residues long. V was cut by 3 bases and J by 5 bases, with 14 bases left in between. The CDR3 DNA is TGTGCCAGTAGTATGCTCTACAGGGCGGACGAGCAGTACTTC. Its protein product is CASSMLYRADEQYF. The full variable domain, completed using reference TRBV19 and TRBJ2-7, is DGGITQSPKYLFRKEGQNVTLSCEQNLNHDAMYWYRQDPGQGLRLIYYSQIVNDFQKGDIAEGYSVSREKKESFPLTVTSAQKNPTAFYLCASSMLYRADEQYFGPGTRLTVT.

The chain has TRBV5-1 and TRBJ2-3; 7 positions agree with TRBD2. The CDR3 sequence is 15 residues long. Germline assignment: CDR1 SGHRS and CDR2 YFSETQ. V trimming: 5 bases; J trimming: 0 bases; junction bases outside the gene matches: 6. The CDR3 DNA is TGCGCCAGCAGGGCTAGCGGATATAGCACAGATACGCAGTATTTT. Translation: CASRASGYSTDTQYF.

CDR3 residues: CASCMPGQTQETQYF. The CDR3 DNA is TGTGCCAGCTGTATGCCGGGACAAACGCAAGAGACCCAGTACTTC. The V call is TRBV25-1, the J call TRBJ2-5, with TRBD1 as a possible D gene (6 bases). Trimming removed 8 bases at V and 2 bases at J, with 18 bases between. This CDR3 region has 15 residues. Germline-derived CDR1 and CDR2 are MGHDK and SYGVNS.

V and J are TRBV6-5 and TRBJ2-6; D might be TRBD2 (5 bases). Germline V gene data show CDR1 as MNHEY and CDR2 as SVGAGI. This CDR3 has 16 amino acids. Between the trimmed V and J ends, which lost 2 bases and 0 bases, there was a span of 8 bases. The CDR3, as DNA: TGTGCCAGCAGTTACGGTCGGGGCTCTGGGGCCAACGTCCTGACTTTC. This translates into CASSYGRGSGANVLTF.